One and the same sample provided the 3 T cell receptor beta chains below, sequenced in a study of prognosis after radiotherapy for stage I lung cancer (dated by TCRdb to 2020 to 2022). Sequencing relied on an Illumina HiSeq 3000. Two rounds of multiplex PCR were performed to amplify the TCR beta CDR3 region from genomic DNA. In the first round of PCR, primers specific to each TRBV and TRBJ gene were used, and the primer sequences are filed in Chinese patent CN105087789A. TCRdb passed the public sequencing reads through fastp at Q25 and MiXCR, retaining productive beta sequences. One record per CDR3 amino acid sequence lists the most common genes and DNA. The sample data list about 35,000 distinct CDR3 sequences, and under 40% of these were observed just once. The ten largest clones add up to 16% of the sample. The material was PBMCs, obtained before or after stereotactic body radiation therapy (not recorded which). Source of these receptors: a donor of 50 years or more with non-small cell lung cancer.

The chain carries TRBV30 and TRBJ1-2; a possible D gene is TRBD1 (6 bases). Germline V lookup: CDR1 GTSNPN, CDR2 SVGIG (reference sequence). V shed 7 bases and J shed 2 bases, with 26 bases lying between them. The CDR3 sequence is 17 residues long. This chain's CDR3 is CAYNEGQISTLNYGYTF. Written as DNA, the CDR3 is TGTGCCTACAACGAAGGACAGATTTCTACACTGAACTATGGCTACACCTTC.

Regarding this clonotype: A far larger clone is one base from this, pointing to a likely read error. The chain employs TRBV6-2 or TRBV6-3 and TRBJ2-7, with D maybe TRBD1 (5 bases). With 6 bases removed from V and 5 bases from J, the gap between germline ends came to 14 bases. The CDR3 runs to 13 residues. The germline gives CDR1 MNHEY, CDR2 SVGEGT. The CDR3 bases are TGTGCCAGCAGACAGACAGTGCCCGACGAGCAGTACTTC. Protein product: CASRQTVPDEQYF.

This clonotype was found many times. The chain has TRBV30 and TRBJ2-7; 7 bases match TRBD1. With 0 bases clipped from V and 5 bases from J, the junction kept 7 bases outside the gene matches. This CDR3 has 14 amino acids. Germline V lookup: CDR1 GTSNPN, CDR2 SVGIG (reference sequence). CDR3 bases: TGTGCCTGGAGTGTTGGGGGACAGTTGAACGAGCAGTACTTC. Its translation is CAWSVGGQLNEQYF.